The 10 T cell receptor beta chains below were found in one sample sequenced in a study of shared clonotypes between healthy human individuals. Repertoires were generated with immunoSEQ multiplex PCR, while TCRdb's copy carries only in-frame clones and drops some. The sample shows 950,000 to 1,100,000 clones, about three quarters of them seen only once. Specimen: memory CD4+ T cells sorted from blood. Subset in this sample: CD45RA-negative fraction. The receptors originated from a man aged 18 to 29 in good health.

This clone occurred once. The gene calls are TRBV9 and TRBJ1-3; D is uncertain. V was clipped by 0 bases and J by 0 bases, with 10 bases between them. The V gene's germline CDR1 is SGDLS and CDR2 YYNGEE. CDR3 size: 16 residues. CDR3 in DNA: TGTGCCAGCAGCGTAGCGGCCCAGGCCTCTGGAAACACCATATATTTT. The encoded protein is CASSVAAQASGNTIYF.

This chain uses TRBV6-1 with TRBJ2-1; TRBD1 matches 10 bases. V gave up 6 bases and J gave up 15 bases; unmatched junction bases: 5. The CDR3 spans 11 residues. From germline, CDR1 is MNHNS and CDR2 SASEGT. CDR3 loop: CASSWTGGAFF. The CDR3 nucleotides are TGTGCCAGCAGCTGGACAGGGGGTGCGTTCTTC.

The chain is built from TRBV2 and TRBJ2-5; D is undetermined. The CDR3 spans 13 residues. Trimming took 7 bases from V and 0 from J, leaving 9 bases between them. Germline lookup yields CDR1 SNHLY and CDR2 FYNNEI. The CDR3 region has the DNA TGTGCCAGCAAGAACAGCCACCAAGAGACCCAGTACTTC. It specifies CASKNSHQETQYF.

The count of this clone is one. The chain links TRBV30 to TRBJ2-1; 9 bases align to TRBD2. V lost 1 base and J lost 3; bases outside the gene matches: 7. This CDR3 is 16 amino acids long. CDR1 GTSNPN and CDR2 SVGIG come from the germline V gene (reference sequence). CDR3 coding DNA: TGTGCCTGGAGTGGGGGGCTAGCGGGAAACTACAATGAGCAGTTCTTC. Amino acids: CAWSGGLAGNYNEQFF. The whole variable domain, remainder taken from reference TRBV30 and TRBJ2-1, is SQTIHQWPATLVQPVGSPLSLECTVEGTSNPNLYWYRQAAGRGLQLLFYSVGIGQISSEVPQNLSASRPQDRQFILSSKKLLLSDSGFYLCAWSGGLAGNYNEQFFGPGTRLTVL.

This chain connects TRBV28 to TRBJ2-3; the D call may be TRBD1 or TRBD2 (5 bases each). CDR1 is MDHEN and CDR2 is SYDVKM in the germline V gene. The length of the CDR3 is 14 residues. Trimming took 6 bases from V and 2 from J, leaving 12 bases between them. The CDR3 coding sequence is TGTGCCAGCAGAGCAGAGGGGCTCACAGATACGCAGTATTTT. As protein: CASRAEGLTDTQYF.

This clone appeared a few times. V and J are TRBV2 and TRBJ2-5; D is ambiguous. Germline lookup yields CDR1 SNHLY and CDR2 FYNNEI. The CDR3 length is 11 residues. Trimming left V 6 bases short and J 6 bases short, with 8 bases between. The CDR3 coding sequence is TGTGCCAGCAGGACCGGGCAGACCCAGTACTTC. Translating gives CASRTGQTQYF.

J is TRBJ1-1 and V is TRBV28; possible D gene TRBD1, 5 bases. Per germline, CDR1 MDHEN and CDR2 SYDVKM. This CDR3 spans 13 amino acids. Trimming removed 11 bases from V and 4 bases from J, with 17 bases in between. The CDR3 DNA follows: TGTGCCGCGGATGGCAGGGAGGCCACTGAAGCTTTCTTT. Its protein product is CAADGREATEAFF.

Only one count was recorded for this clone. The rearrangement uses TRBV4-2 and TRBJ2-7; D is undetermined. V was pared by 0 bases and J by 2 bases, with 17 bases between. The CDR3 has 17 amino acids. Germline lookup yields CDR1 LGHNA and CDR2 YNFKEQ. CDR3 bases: TGTGCCAGCAGCCAAGATTCGGCAGCCACCTTACCCTACGAGCAGTACTTC. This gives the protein CASSQDSAATLPYEQYF.

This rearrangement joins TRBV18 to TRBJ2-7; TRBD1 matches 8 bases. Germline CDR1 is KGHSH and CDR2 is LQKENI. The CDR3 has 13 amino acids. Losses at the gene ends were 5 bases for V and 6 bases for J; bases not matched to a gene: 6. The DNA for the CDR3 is TGTGCCAGCTCATCTGAACAGGGGGGCGAGCAGTACTTC. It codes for CASSSEQGGEQYF.

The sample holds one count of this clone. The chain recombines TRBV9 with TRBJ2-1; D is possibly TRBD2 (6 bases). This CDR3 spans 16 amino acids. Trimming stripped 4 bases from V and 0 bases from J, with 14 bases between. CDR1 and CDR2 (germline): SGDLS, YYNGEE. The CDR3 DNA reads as TGTGCCAGCAGCCCGAGCCGGGGAGGCTCCTACAATGAGCAGTTCTTC. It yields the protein CASSPSRGGSYNEQFF.